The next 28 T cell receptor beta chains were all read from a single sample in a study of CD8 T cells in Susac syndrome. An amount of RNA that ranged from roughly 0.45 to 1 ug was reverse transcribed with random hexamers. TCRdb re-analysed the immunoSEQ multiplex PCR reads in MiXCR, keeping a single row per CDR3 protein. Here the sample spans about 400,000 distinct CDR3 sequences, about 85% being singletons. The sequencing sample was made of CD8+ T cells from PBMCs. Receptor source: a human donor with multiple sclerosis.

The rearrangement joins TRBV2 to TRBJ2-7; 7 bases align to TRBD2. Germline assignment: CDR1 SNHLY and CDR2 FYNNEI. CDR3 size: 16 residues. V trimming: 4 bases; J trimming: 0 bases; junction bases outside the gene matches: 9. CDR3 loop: CASSALAEETSYEQYF. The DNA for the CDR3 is TGTGCCAGCAGTGCCCTAGCGGAGGAAACCTCCTACGAGCAGTACTTC.

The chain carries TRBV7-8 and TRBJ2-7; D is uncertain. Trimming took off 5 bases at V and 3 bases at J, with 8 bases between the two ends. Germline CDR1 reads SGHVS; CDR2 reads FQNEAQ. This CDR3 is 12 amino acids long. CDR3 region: CASSQVIYEQYF. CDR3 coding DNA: TGTGCCAGCAGCCAGGTGATCTACGAGCAGTACTTC.

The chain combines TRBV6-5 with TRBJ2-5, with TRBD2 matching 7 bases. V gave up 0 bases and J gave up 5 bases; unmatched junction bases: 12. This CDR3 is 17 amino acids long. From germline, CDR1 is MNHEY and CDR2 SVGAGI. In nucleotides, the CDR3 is TGTGCCAGCAGTTACTCGCCTAGCGGCTCAACTGGGGAGACCCAGTACTTC. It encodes CASSYSPSGSTGETQYF.

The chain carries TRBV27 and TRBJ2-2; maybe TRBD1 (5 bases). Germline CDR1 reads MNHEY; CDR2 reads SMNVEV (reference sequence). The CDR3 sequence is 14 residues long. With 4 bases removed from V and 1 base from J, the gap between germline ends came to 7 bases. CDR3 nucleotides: TGTGCCAGCAGTTCCCAGGGGAACACCGGGGAGCTGTTTTTT. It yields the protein CASSSQGNTGELFF.

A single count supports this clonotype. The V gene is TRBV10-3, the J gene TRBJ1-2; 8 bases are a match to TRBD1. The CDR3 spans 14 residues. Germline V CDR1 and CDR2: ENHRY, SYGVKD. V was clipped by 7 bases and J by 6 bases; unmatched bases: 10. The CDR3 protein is CAITNRGFLDGYTF. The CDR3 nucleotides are TGTGCCATCACCAACAGGGGGTTTTTGGATGGCTACACCTTC.

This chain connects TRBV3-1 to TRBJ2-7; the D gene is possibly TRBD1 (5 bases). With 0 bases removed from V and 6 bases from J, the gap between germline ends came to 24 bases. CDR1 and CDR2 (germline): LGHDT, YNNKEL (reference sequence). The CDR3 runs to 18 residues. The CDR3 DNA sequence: TGTGCCAGCAGCCAAGAGTCCGGAATCTTTCTAAGGGGAAGCGAGCAGTACTTC. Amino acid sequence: CASSQESGIFLRGSEQYF.

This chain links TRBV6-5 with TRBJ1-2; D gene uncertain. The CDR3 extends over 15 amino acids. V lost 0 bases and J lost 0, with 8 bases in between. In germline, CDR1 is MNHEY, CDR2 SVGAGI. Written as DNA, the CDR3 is TGTGCCAGCAGTTACTCTGTGGGTGCTAACTATGGCTACACCTTC. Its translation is CASSYSVGANYGYTF.

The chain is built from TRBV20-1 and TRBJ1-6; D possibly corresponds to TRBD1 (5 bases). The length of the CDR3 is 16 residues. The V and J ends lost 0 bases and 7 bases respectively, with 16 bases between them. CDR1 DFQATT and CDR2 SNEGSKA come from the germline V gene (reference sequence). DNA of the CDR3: TGCAGTGCTAGAGATTACAGGATTGAGCCGAATTCACCCCTCCACTTT. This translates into CSARDYRIEPNSPLHF.

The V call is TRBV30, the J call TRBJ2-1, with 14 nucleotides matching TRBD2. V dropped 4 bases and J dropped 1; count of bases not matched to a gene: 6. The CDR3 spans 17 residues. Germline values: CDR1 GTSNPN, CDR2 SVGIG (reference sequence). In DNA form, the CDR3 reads TGTGCCTGGACCCAGGGACTAGCGGGAGAATCCTACAATGAGCAGTTCTTC. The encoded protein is CAWTQGLAGESYNEQFF.

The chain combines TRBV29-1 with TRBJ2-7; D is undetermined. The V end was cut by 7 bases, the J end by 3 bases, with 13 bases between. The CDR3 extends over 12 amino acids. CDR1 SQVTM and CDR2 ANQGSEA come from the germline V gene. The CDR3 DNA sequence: TGCAGCGGAGACATACTCAACTACGAGCAGTACTTC. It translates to CSGDILNYEQYF.

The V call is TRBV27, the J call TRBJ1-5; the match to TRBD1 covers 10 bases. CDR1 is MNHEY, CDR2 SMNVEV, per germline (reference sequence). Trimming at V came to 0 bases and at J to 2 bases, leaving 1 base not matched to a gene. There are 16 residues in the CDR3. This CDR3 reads CASSLSTGGGNQPQHF. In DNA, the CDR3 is TGTGCCAGCAGTTTATCGACAGGGGGCGGCAATCAGCCCCAGCATTTT.

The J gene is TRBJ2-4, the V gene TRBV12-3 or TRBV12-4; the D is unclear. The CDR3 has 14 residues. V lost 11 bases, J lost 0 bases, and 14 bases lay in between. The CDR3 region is CAATFSLAKNIQYF. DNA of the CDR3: TGTGCCGCCACCTTCAGCTTAGCCAAAAACATTCAGTACTTC.

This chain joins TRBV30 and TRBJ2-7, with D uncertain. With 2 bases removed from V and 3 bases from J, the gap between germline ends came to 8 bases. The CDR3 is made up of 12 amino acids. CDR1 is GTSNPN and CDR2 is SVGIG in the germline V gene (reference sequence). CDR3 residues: CAWSYVNYEQYF. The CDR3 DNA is TGTGCCTGGAGTTACGTTAACTACGAGCAGTACTTC.

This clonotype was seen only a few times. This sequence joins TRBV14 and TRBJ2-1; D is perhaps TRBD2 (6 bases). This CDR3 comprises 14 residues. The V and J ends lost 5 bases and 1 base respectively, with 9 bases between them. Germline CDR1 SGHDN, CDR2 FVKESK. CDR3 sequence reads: CASSFAGSYNEQFF. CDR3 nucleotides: TGTGCCAGCAGCTTTGCGGGGTCCTACAATGAGCAGTTCTTC.

CDR3 loop: CASSGAGQGSSPLHF. The CDR3 bases are TGTGCCAGCAGTGGGGCAGGGCAAGGGTCTTCACCCCTCCACTTT. The gene calls are TRBV2 and TRBJ1-6, with D possibly TRBD1 on 5 matching bases. The CDR3 has 15 amino acids. The ends were cut back, 4 bases at V and 9 bases at J, with 16 bases in the middle. In germline, CDR1 is SNHLY, CDR2 FYNNEI.

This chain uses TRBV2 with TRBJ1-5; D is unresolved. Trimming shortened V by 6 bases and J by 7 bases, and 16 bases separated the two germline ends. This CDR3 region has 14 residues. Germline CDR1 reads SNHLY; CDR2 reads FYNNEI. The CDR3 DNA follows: TGTGCCAGCAGACTAGTAGGGATAGGACAGCCCCAGCATTTT. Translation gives CASRLVGIGQPQHF.

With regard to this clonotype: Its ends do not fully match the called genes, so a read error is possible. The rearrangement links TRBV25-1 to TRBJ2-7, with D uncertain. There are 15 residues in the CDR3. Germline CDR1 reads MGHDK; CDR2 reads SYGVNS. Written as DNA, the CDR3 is TGTGCCAGCAGTGAATTAGAGTCCCCAGGCTACGAGCAGCACTTC. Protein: CASSELESPGYEQHF.

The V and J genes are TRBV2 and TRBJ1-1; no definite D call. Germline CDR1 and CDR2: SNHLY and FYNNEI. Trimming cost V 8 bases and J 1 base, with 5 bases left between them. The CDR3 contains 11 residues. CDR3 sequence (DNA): TGTGCCAGCCAGGCGAACACTGAAGCTTTCTTT. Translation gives CASQANTEAFF.

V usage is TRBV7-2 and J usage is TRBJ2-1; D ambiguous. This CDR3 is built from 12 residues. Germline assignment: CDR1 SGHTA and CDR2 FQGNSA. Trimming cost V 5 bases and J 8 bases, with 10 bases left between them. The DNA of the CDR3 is TGTGCCAGCAGCCCCTTCTTGGATGAGCAGTTCTTC. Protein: CASSPFLDEQFF.

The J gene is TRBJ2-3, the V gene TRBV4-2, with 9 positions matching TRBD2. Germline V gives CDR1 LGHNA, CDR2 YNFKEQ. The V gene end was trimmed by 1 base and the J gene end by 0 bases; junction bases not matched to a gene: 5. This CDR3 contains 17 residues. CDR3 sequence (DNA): TGTGCCAGCAGCCAAGCGGCGGGGGGGCCGAGCACAGATACGCAGTATTTT. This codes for CASSQAAGGPSTDTQYF.

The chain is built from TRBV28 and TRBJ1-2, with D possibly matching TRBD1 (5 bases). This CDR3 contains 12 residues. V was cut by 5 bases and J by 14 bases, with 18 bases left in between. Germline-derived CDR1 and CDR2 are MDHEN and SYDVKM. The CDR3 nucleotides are TGTGCCAGCAGTCTCGATATGGGGCCAGAGACCTTC. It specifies CASSLDMGPETF.

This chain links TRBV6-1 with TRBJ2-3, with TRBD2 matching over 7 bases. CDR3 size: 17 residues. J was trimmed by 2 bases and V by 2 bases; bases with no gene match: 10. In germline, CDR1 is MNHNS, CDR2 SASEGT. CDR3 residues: CASSEHKGGLPTDTQYF. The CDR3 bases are TGTGCCAGCAGTGAACACAAGGGAGGGCTTCCCACAGATACGCAGTATTTT.

Here the CDR3 reads CASREPGTEAFF. The DNA of the CDR3 is TGTGCCAGCAGAGAACCGGGCACTGAAGCTTTCTTT. The V and J genes are TRBV5-4 and TRBJ1-1, with D hard to call. This CDR3 spans 12 amino acids. CDR1 SGHNT and CDR2 YYREEE come from the germline V gene (reference sequence). The germline V and J ends were trimmed by 5 bases and 4 bases, with 9 bases remaining between them.

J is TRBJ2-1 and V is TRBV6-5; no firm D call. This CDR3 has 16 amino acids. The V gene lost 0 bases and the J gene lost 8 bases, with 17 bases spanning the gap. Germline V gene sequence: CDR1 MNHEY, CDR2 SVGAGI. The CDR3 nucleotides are TGTGCCAGCAGTTACTCTTTGGGCGGTAAGGTGGATGAGCAGTTCTTC. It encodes CASSYSLGGKVDEQFF.

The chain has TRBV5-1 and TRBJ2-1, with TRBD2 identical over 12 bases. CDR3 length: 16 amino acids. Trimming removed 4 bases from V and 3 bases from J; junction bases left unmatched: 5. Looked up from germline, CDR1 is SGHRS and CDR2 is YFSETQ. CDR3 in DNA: TGCGCCAGCAGCGGGGGACTAGCGGGCGACTACAATGAGCAGTTCTTC. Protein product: CASSGGLAGDYNEQFF.

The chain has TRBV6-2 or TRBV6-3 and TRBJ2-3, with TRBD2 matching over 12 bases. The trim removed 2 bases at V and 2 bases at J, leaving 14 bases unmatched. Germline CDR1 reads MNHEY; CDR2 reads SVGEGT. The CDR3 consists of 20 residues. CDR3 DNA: TGTGCCAGCAGTTACGTCGACCCTGCACTAGCGGGGGGTTACACAGATACGCAGTATTTT. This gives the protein CASSYVDPALAGGYTDTQYF.

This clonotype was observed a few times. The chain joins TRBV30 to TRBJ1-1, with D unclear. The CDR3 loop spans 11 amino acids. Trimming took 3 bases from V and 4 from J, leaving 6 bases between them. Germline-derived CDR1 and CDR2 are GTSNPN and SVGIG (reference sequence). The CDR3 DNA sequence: TGTGCCTGGAGGCGGGGCACTGAAGCTTTCTTT. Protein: CAWRRGTEAFF.

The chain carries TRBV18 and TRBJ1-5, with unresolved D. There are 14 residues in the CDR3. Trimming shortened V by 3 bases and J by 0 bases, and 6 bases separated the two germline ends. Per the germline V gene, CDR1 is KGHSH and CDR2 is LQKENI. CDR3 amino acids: CASSPPDSNQPQHF. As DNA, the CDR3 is TGTGCCAGCTCACCGCCCGATAGCAATCAGCCCCAGCATTTT.